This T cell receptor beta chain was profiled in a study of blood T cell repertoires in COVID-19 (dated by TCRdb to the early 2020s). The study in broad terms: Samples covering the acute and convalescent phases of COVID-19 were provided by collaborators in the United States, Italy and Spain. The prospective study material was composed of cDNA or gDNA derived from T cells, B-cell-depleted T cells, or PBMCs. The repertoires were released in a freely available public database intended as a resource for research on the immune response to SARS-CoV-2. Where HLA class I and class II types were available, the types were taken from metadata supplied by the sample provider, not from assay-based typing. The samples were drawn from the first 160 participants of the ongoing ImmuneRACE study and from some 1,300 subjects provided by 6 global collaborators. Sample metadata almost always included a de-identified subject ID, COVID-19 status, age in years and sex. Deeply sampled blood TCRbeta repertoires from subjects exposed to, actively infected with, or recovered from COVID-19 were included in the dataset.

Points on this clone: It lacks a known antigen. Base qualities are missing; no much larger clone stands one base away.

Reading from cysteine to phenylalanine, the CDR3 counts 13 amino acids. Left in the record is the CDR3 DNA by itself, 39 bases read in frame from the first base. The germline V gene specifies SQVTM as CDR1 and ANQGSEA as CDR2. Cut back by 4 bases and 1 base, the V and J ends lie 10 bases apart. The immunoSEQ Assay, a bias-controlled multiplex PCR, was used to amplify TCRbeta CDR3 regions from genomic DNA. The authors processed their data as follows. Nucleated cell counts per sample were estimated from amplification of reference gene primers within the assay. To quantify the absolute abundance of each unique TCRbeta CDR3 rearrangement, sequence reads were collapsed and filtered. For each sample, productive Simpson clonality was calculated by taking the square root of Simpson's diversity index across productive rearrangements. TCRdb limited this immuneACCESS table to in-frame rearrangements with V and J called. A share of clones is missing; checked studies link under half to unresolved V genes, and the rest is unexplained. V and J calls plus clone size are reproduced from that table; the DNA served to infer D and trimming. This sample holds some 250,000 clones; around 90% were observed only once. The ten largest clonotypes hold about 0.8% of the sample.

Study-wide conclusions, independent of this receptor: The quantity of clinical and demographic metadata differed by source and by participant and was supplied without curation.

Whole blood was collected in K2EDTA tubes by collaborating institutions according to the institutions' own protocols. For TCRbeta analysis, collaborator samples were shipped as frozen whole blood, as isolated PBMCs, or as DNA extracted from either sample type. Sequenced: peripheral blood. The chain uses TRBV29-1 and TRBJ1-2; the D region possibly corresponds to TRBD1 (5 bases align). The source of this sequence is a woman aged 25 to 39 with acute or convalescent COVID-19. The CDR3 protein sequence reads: CSVVGGDNYGYTF. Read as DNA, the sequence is TGCAGCGTTGTGGGGGGGGATAACTATGGCTACACCTTC.